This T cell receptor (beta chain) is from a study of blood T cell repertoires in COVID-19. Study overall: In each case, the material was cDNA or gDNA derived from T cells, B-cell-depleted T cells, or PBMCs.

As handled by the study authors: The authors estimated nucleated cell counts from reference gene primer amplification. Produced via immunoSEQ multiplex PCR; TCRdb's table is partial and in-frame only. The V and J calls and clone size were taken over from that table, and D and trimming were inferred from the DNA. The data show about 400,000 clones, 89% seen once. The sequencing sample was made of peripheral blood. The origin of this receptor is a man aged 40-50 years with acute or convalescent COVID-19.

The CDR3 DNA reads as TGTGCCAGCAGCCCGGACAGCCTCTCCTATAATTCACCCCTCCACTTT. Its translation is CASSPDSLSYNSPLHF. The chain recombines TRBV28 with TRBJ1-6; D perhaps matches TRBD1 (6 bases). Trimming shortened V by 6 bases and J by 0 bases, and 12 bases separated the two germline ends. This CDR3 has 16 residues. Germline V gives CDR1 MDHEN, CDR2 SYDVKM.